This T cell receptor beta chain derives from a study of T cell responses to AZD1222 COVID-19 vaccine. Sequencing was performed with immunoSEQ multiplex PCR; in TCRdb, only in-frame clones are kept and a portion is missing. This table has about 120,000 clones, roughly 92% appearing once. CDR1 and CDR2 from the germline V gene are KGHSY and FQNENV. CDR3 length: 12 residues. V gave up 0 bases and J gave up 10 bases, with 9 bases separating them. The chain couples TRBV16 to TRBJ1-2; no definite D call. The TCR was taken from an adult in good health. The sample here was peripheral blood, taken on day 0 of AZD1222 vaccination. CDR3 residues: CASSQSPEFYTF. CDR3 nucleotides: TGTGCCAGCAGCCAATCCCCAGAATTCTACACCTTC.